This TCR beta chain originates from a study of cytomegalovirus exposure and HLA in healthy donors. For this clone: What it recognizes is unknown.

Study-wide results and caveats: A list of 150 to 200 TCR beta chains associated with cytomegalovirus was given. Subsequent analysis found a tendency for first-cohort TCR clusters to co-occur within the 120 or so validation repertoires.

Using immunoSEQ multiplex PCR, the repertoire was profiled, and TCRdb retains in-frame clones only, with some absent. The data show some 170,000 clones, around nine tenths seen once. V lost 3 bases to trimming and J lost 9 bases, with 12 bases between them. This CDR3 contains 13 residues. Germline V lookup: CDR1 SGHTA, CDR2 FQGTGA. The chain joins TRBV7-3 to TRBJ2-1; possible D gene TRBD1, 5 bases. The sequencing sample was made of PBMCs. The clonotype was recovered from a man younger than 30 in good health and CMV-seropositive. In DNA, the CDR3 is TGTGCCAGCAGCTTCGTCGAAAGGGGTGAGCAGTTCTTC. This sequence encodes CASSFVERGEQFF.